This T cell receptor (beta chain) originates from a study of cytomegalovirus exposure and HLA in healthy donors (dated by TCRdb to about 2017). At the level of the whole study: In an earlier analysis of 450 to 750 of the donors, about 270 Gb of sequence data and approximately 100 million unique TCR beta sequences from 150 million to 200 million T cells were reported. Around 320 gigabases of sequencing data and tens of millions of unique TCR sequences were included in an early release covering about 700 HLA-typed donors. Of the 300 to 450 genotyped donors, over 80% were placed in the genetic ancestry cluster associated with self-reported Caucasian donors. The study aimed to test whether cataloging public T cell receptors could reveal signatures of past pathogen exposure. Using immunosequencing, the study profiled T cell repertoires from fewer than 850 subjects and related those repertoires to cytomegalovirus serostatus. Besides the first cohort of approximately 670 subjects, a separate validation cohort made up of 120 different subjects was used. High-throughput TCR immunosequencing, statistical association of individual TCRs with disease status, and machine learning were combined to predict cytomegalovirus infection status. To study patterns of TCR occurrence, a later analysis re-analyzed previously published TCR beta repertoires from 700 or so donors and added high-resolution HLA genotyping. Rather than using new phenotypic data, the later analysis identified candidate immune exposures from TCR beta sequences and from how often those sequences occurred across donors. In an earlier analysis of 500 to 650 of the donors, high-throughput TCR beta sequencing was used to judge whether each TCR beta V gene segment behaved as functional or pseudogenic. Donor age, sex, ethnicity and CMV serostatus were compiled together with the repertoire data. A later genetic analysis used genome-wide SNP genotypes for about 60% of the roughly 700 donors, treating that subset as a discovery cohort. All discovery cohort repertoires had been generated using a single sequencing platform. HLA typing covered class I and class II loci at four-digit resolution. Typing coverage differed by locus: A, B, C, DRB1 and DQB1 were typed in roughly 629-630 donors, DQA1 in 522, DPA1 in some 570, and DPB1 in roughly 450. Four or five DR-DQ haplotypes were handled as single units for association and clustering because linkage in the cohort was strong. On average, roughly 200,000 unique TCR beta nucleotide sequences were sequenced per donor among 398 genotyped donors of the cohort, with roughly 20% of those sequences being non-productive. What the study reported, not specific to this receptor: Immune exposure information for the cohort was limited to CMV serostatus. The study listed 164 TCR beta chains as associated with cytomegalovirus. Broadly in line with IMGT annotations, most TCR beta V segments showed up in productive rearrangements about 87% or about 30% of the time in an earlier analysis of several hundred of the donors. A later analysis reported that several top co-occurrence clusters appeared linked to parvovirus B19, influenza, CMV and Epstein-Barr virus. Across donors, most TCR sequences were observed very rarely, whereas some public TCRs were present in many individuals. Only TCR beta chains were sequenced in this cohort, and the absence of alpha or paired-chain data limited detectable features. In vitro tests confirmed that three of the cytomegalovirus-associated TCR beta chains recognize cytomegalovirus antigens. The authors suggested that the approach could potentially be generalized to other disease states and immunological phenotypes. In a later analysis, HLA-associated TCR beta chains showed more clonal expansion and lower generation probabilities than non-associated chains that were equally common. A further reported finding was that TCR beta sequences accurately predicted the HLA-A and HLA-B alleles for most subjects in the first cohort. When HLA alleles, especially DR and DQ, strongly co-occurred, attributing TCR associations to individual alleles was difficult. Cytomegalovirus status was reported to be diagnosed by the classifier with high specificity and sensitivity in both the original and validation cohorts. Because some donors lacked HLA typing at each locus, the association tests relied only on the typed subset. The earlier analysis of approximately 590 of the donors excluded roughly 17 rarely observed V segments, including chromosome 9 orphons, because counts were too low. A later analysis associated about 16,000 TCR beta sequences with specific HLA alleles at a false discovery rate of 0.05. A group of highly shared sequence variants was considered likely to be a technical artifact of the sequencing pipeline. Linkage disequilibrium might explain the correlated functional status among segregating V segments, but an unknown experimental factor could not be ruled out. Some IMGT-functional V segments, including TRBV6-2 and TRBV6-3, could not be distinguished by the 87-base-pair reads and were therefore excluded. According to a later analysis, most CMV-associated TCR beta chains appeared to be HLA-restricted, and the HLA associations seemed to be driven largely by CMV exposure. The presence/absence analyses assumed that sequencing depth was roughly uniform across donors, and that assumption may not be true. An association between a missense DCLRE1C variant and V-gene and J-gene trimming of TCR beta chains was found in a later genetic analysis and replicated in an independent cohort. A later genetic analysis reported fewer N-insertions in productive TCRs among donors in an Asian-associated ancestry cluster than the approximately 700-donor mean. In a later analysis, TCR association rates were found to vary across HLA loci, with the most associated TCRs seen for DRB1 alleles and the fewest for HLA-C alleles.

About this clone itself: Its antigen target is currently unknown. No much larger clone exists at a distance of one base, and base qualities are not known.

Taken from the germline V gene, the CDR1 and CDR2 loops are MNHEY and SVGAGI. Between the V and J ends, shortened by 4 bases and 2 bases respectively, the junction contains 9 bases. Counted from cysteine to phenylalanine, this CDR3 has 13 amino acids. This entry keeps only the CDR3 DNA: 39 bases, framed from base 1. The cohort comprised 666 healthy bone marrow donors. At the time of sampling, all cohort members were nominally healthy, though unrecorded immune exposures were likely present. The donor was CMV seronegative and was included in the group of over 300 seronegative cohort members. Each donor provided a peripheral blood sample, and peripheral blood mononuclear cells were used for TCR beta sequencing. Genomic DNA extraction from the blood cell samples was performed with the Qiagen DNeasy Blood Extraction Kit. Library preparation was by the immunoSEQ multiplex PCR assay. For the multiplex PCR, a mixture combining 60 forward primers for TCR Vbeta segments and 13 reverse primers for TCR Jbeta segments was used. A multiplex PCR assay on genomic DNA amplified the CDR3 region of rearranged TCR beta genes. On the Illumina HiSeq System, the amplified TCR beta libraries were sequenced as 87-base-pair reads. On the study's bioinformatics: Across the 666 repertoires, a later analysis counted around 80 million unique TCR beta chains, approximately 12 million of which were shared by at least two donors. A nearest-neighbor algorithm error-corrected the raw reads and collapsed the reads into unique sequences, merging closely related sequences to remove PCR and sequencing errors. Alignment of CDR3 sequences to IMGT reference sequences was used to assign V, D and J gene segments. For a sequence to be retained, a match of at least six nucleotides was required to both a V gene segment and a J gene segment. A rearrangement was called productive if the CDR3 had no stop codons and remained in frame with V and J, and every other rearrangement was called non-productive. Following IMGT convention, CDR3 was defined as the stretch from the second conserved V-encoded cysteine up to the conserved J-encoded phenylalanine. The earlier analysis of about 620 of the donors excluded sequences that lacked an unambiguous match to a single V gene segment. In an earlier analysis of a few hundred of the donors, V segments were called functional above 56.7% productive rearrangements and were called segregating when the between-donor standard deviation exceeded 5%. A statistical classification framework was developed to diagnose cytomegalovirus status using the catalog of TCR beta chain sequences. A later analysis assigned V and J genes by comparing TCR nucleotide sequences with IMGT/GENE-DB human TR gene sequences. A later analysis assigned CDR3 sequences and most-parsimonious VDJ recombination scenarios with the TCRdist pipeline. In a later analysis, each TCR beta chain was defined by its CDR3 amino acid sequence together with its V-gene family, and reads without a unique V-gene family were excluded. To address suspected cross-contamination and a sequencing artifact, a later analysis removed approximately 600 highly shared, low-generation-probability nucleotide sequences. In a later analysis, a clonal expansion index for each public chain was calculated from normalized within-repertoire ranks of inferred template counts. Generation probabilities in a later analysis came from a VDJ recombination model fitted to out-of-frame rearrangements, and those results were checked against IGoR. In a later analysis, hypergeometric tests were used to score TCR-TCR, TCR-HLA and TCR-CMV co-occurrence, with a repertoire-size bias correction applied to TCR pairs. In a later analysis, false discovery rates were estimated by permuting HLA or CMV assignments 20 times. A later analysis grouped co-occurring TCRs with DBSCAN, adding TCRdist sequence similarity when clustering within HLA-allele-positive subsets. Repertoires with fewer than 30,000 or more than 120,000 public chains, plus five repertoires with anomalous nucleotide sharing, were excluded from co-occurrence clustering. Entries here come from immuneACCESS through TCRdb and include only in-frame sequences with V and J called. Some clones fail to appear in such tables; in the studies checked, an unresolved V gene covers under half of the shortfall, and the cause of the remainder is unknown. The V and J calls and clone size come from that table; D and trimming were worked out from the DNA. The sample profile shows under 200,000 clones; over 70% of them were found once. The top ten clones comprise approximately 0.55% of the sample.

This clonotype was obtained from a woman in her fifties or sixties in good health and CMV-seronegative. The chain is made from TRBV6-5 and TRBJ2-7; no D gene call is confident. Sequencing input: PBMCs. The nucleotides read TGTGCCAGCAGTTTGACTCCTACCTACGAGCAGTACTTC. It codes for CASSLTPTYEQYF.